The source of this T cell receptor beta chain is a study of blood T cell repertoires in COVID-19. This CDR3 region has 15 residues. V lost 4 bases and J 5 bases, leaving 17 bases between the germline ends. From germline, CDR1 is MNHNY and CDR2 SVGAGI (reference sequence). In the authors' methods: Estimates of nucleated cell counts were drawn from the amplification of reference gene primers. TCRdb's copy holds only in-frame clones and misses some; the assay was immunoSEQ multiplex PCR. Clonal size and the V and J genes are those of that table, whereas D and trimming came from the DNA. The table records roughly 150,000 clones, 76% of them present only once.

Sequencing was performed on peripheral blood. This chain uses TRBV6-6 with TRBJ2-5; TRBD1 might be the D (5 bases). This clonotype originated in a woman older than 75 with acute or convalescent COVID-19. The CDR3 reads CASSSQYTGRETQYF. The CDR3 DNA reads TGTGCCAGCAGTTCCCAGTACACAGGACGGGAGACCCAGTACTTC.